This is a list of T cell receptor beta chains from one sample in a study of blood T cells in healthy people across ages. TCRdb re-called the 5' RACE reads with MiXCR, one entry per CDR3 protein. The repertoire holds 1.5 million to 2 million distinct CDR3 sequences, with more than 35% as singletons. Material: blood. The receptors derive from a human donor in good health. The conserved cysteine and the conserved F or W are not part of the CDR3 here. The order of the fields is J gene, V gene, CDR3 protein.

TRBJ1-5 TRBV7-9 SSSLNNQPQH
NA TRBV29-1 SVEVPGHTPYEQY
TRBJ2-5 TRBV20-1 SARDLRGSVQETQY
TRBJ1-2 TRBV7-2 ASSSRGEANYGYT
TRBJ2-3 TRBV18 ASSPLDAHTYTQY
TRBJ2-1 TRBV3-1 ASSQDSRRSSYNEQF
NA TRBV2 ASSVSSGGSRYEQY
TRBJ1-1 TRBV7-3 ASSSTSGVEAF
TRBJ2-5 TRBV20-1 SARTSGMQETQY
TRBJ1-2 TRBV6-5 ASSYSSREAEIT
TRBJ2-3 TRBV6-4 ASSDEAGGLDTQY
TRBJ2-1 TRBV7-2 ASSLNGGASYNEQF
TRBJ1-5 TRBV15 ATLADRGLTSNQPQH
TRBJ2-5 TRBV28 ASIDRARETQY
TRBJ2-2 TRBV6-5 ASSSLTGGLGEQF
TRBJ1-1 TRBV20-1 SARDGTRIDGTEAF
TRBJ1-5 TRBV20-1 SAAYSNQPQH
TRBJ2-7 TRBV25-1 ASSESLAVNEQY
TRBJ2-7 TRBV4-2 ASSQLAGAENYEQY
TRBJ2-1 TRBV7-2 ASSPPIGGYNEQF
TRBJ2-4 TRBV6-5 AAGQPNIQY
TRBJ1-5 TRBV6-6 ASRRLGQGDQPQH
TRBJ2-4 TRBV7-2 ASSLFSTGTGENIQY
TRBJ2-5 TRBV7-2 ASNPTRGGSQETQY
TRBJ2-7 TRBV7-3 ASSLIGTGEQY
TRBJ1-1 TRBV27 ASSLRGGGGLTEAF
TRBJ2-1 TRBV12-3/TRBV12-4 ASSSVDEQF
TRBJ1-2 TRBV6-5 ASRTGQRPNT
TRBJ2-4 TRBV7-2 ASSLVALAKNIQY